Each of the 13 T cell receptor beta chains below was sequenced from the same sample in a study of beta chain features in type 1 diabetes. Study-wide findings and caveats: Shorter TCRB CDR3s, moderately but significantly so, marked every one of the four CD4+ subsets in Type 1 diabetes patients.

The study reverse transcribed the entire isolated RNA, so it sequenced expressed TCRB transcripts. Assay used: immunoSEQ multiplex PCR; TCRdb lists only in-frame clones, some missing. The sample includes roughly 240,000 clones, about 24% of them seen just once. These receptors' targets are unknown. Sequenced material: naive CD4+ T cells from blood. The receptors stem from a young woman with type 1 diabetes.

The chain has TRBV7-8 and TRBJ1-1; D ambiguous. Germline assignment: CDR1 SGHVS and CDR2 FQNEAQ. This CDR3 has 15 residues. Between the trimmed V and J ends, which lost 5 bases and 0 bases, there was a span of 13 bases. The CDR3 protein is CASSQRNSMNTEAFF. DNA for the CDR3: TGTGCCAGCAGCCAGAGAAACAGCATGAACACTGAAGCTTTCTTT.

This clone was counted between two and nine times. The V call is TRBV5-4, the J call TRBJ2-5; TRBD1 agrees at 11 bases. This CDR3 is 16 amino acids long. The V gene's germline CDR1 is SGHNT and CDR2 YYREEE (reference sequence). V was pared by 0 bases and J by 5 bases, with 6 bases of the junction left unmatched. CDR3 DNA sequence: TGTGCCAGCAGCTTGGCGCCGGACAGGGGGCGTGAGACCCAGTACTTC. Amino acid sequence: CASSLAPDRGRETQYF.

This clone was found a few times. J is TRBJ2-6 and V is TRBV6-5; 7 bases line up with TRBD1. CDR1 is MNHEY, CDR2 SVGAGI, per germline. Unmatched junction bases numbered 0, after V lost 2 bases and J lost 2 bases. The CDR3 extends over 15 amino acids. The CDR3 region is CASSYRGPGANVLTF. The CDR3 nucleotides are TGTGCCAGCAGTTACAGGGGGCCTGGGGCCAACGTCCTGACTTTC.

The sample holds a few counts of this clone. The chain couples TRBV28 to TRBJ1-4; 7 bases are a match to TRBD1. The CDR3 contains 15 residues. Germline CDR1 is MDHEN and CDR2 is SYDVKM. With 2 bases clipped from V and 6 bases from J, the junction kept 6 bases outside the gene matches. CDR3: CASSLRGPSDEKLFF. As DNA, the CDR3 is TGTGCCAGCAGTTTAAGGGGGCCGTCCGATGAAAAACTGTTTTTT.

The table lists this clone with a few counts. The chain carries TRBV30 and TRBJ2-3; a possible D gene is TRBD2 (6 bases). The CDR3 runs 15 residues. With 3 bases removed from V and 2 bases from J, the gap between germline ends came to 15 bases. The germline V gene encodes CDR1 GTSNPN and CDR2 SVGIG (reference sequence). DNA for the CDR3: TGTGCCTGGAGCCGACTAGGCCCAGTCACAGATACGCAGTATTTT. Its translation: CAWSRLGPVTDTQYF.

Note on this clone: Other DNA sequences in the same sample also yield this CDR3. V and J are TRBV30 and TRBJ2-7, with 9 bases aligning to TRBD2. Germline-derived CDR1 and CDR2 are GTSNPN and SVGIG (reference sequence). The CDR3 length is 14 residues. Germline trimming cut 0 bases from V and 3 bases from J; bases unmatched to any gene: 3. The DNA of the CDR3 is TGTGCCTGGAGTGTCCTAGCGGGAATCTACGAGCAGTACTTC. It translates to CAWSVLAGIYEQYF.

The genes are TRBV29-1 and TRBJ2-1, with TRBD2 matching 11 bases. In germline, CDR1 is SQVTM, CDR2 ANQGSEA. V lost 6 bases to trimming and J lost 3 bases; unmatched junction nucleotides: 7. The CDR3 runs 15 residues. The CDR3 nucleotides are TGCAGCGTGACGGTAGCGGGAGGGGACTACAATGAGCAGTTCTTC. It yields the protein CSVTVAGGDYNEQFF.

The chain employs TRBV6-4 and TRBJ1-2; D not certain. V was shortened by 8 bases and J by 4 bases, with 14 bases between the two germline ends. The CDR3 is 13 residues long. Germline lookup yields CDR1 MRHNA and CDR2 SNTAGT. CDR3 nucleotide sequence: TGTGCCAGCCGGGATCCTTTTACCTATGGCTACACCTTC. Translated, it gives CASRDPFTYGYTF.

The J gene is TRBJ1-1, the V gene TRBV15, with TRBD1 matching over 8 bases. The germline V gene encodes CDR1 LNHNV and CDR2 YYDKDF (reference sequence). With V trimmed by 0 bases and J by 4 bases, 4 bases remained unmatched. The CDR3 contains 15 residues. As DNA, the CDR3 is TGTGCCACCAGCAGAGACTGGACAGGGTCCACTGAAGCTTTCTTT. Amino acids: CATSRDWTGSTEAFF.

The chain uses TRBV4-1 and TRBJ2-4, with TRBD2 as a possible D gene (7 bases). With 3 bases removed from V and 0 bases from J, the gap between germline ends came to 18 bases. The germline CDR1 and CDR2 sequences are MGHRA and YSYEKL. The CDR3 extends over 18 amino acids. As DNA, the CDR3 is TGCGCCAGCAGCCAGATAGGGGGGAGGGACCTAGCCAAAAACATTCAGTACTTC. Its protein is CASSQIGGRDLAKNIQYF.

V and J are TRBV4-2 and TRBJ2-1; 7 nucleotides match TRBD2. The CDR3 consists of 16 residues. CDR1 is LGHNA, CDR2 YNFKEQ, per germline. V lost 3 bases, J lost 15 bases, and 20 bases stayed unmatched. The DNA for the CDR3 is TGTGCCAGCAGCCAGGTTCGCGGACTAGTGGGCCCGAGGATGTTCTTC. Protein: CASSQVRGLVGPRMFF.

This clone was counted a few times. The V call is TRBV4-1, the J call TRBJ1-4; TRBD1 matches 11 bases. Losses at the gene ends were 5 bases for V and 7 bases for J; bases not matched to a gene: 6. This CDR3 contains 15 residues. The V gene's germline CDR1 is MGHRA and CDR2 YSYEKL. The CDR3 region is CASSRPDRGREKLFF. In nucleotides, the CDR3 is TGCGCCAGCAGCAGACCGGACAGGGGGCGTGAAAAACTGTTTTTT.

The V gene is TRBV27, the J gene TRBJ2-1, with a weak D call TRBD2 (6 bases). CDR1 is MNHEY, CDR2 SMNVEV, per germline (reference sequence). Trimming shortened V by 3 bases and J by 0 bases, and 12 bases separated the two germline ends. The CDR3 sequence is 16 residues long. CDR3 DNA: TGTGCCAGCAGTTTGGCGGGACGGCTCTCCTACAATGAGCAGTTCTTC. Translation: CASSLAGRLSYNEQFF.